This TCR beta chain was observed in a study of blood T cell repertoires in COVID-19. Looking at the study overall: The United States, Italy and Spain were the sources of the acute and convalescent COVID-19 samples. T cells, B-cell-depleted T cells, or PBMCs supplied cDNA or gDNA.

Trimming removed 10 bases from V and 8 bases from J; junction bases left unmatched: 13. The CDR3 contains 13 residues. Germline assignment: CDR1 MNHEY and CDR2 SMNVEV (reference sequence). Repertoires were generated with immunoSEQ multiplex PCR, while TCRdb's copy carries only in-frame clones and drops some. The sample lists 250,000 to 300,000 clones; more than 80% were seen once. The sequenced sample was peripheral blood. The receptor was isolated from a woman in her twenties or thirties with active or convalescent COVID-19. V usage is TRBV27 and J usage is TRBJ1-2; the match to TRBD1 covers 7 bases. CDR3 sequence (DNA): TGTGCCACCTTTCGCCGGGACAGTGGAGGCTACACCTTC. Translated, it gives CATFRRDSGGYTF.